This TCR beta chain was retrieved from a study of cytomegalovirus exposure and HLA in healthy donors. The V and J ends lost 1 base and 11 bases, in that order; junction bases with no gene match: 12. The germline V gene encodes CDR1 SGHDT and CDR2 YYEEEE. The CDR3 is 17 residues long. Comment on this clone: Its target is unknown.

Study outcomes and limitations: The study flagged some 170 TCR beta chains as cytomegalovirus-associated. Earlier analysis yielded a pattern in which most TCR beta V segments were productive about 87% or about 30% of the time. Some V segments, including TRBV6-2 and TRBV6-3, were excluded as indistinguishable. HLA restriction was apparent for most CMV-associated TCR beta chains in a later analysis.

The PCR was carried out with 60 Vbeta primers and 13 Jbeta primers. Assay: immunoSEQ multiplex PCR; the TCRdb copy retains only in-frame clones and omits some. Of under 200,000 clones listed, 82% are singletons. The rearrangement uses TRBV5-6 and TRBJ1-6; 10 nucleotides line up with TRBD1. Input material: PBMCs. The TCR comes from a girl between 2 and 10 years old in good health and CMV-seropositive. The CDR3 DNA reads TGTGCCAGCAGCTTGAGATGGCCCGGGACAGGGGACGCACCCCTCCACTTT. It is translated as CASSLRWPGTGDAPLHF. Full variable domain (rest looked up from reference TRBV5-6 and TRBJ1-6): DAGVTQSPTHLIKTRGQQVTLRCSPKSGHDTVSWYQQALGQGPQFIFQYYEEEERQRGNFPDRFSGHQFPNYSSELNVNALLLGDSALYLCASSLRWPGTGDAPLHFGNGTRLTVT.